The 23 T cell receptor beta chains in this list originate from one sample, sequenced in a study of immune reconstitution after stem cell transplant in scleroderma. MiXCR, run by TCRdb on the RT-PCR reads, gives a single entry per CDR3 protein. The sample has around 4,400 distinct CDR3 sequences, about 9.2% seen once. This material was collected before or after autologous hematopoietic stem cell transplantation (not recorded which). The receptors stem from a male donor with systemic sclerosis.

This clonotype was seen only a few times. The CDR3 DNA sequence: TGCGCCAGCAGCCAGGTACAGGGTAATGTCTCACCCCTCCACTTT. Residues: CASSQVQGNVSPLHF. J is TRBJ1-6 and V is TRBV5-1; weak D call: TRBD1 (6 bases). This CDR3 contains 15 residues. Germline V gives CDR1 SGHRS, CDR2 YFSETQ. Trimming took 4 bases from V and 10 from J, leaving 18 bases between them.

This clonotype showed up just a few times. The CDR3 is CSARDFGRGSQPQHF. As DNA, the CDR3 is TGCAGTGCTAGAGATTTCGGCAGGGGTAGTCAGCCCCAGCATTTT. This chain joins TRBV20-1 and TRBJ1-5; maybe TRBD1 (6 bases). The length of the CDR3 is 15 residues. The V gene lost 0 bases and the J gene lost 6 bases, with 15 bases spanning the gap. CDR1 and CDR2 (germline): DFQATT, SNEGSKA (reference sequence).

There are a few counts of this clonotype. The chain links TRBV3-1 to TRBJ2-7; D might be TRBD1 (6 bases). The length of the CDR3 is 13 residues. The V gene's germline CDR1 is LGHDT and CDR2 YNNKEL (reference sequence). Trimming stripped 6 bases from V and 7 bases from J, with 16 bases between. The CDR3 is CASRLGQTGEQYF. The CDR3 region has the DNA TGTGCCAGCAGGTTAGGACAGACGGGGGAGCAGTACTTC.

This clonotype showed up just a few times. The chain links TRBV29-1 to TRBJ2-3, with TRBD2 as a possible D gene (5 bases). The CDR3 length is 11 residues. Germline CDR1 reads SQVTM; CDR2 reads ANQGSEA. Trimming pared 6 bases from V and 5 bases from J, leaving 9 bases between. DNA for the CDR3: TGCAGCGTGGGCCGGGGAGATACGCAGTATTTT. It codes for CSVGRGDTQYF.

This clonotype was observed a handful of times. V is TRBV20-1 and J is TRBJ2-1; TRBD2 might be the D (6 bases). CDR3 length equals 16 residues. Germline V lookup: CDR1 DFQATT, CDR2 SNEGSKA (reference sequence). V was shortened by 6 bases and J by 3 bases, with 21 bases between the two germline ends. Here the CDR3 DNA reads TGCAGTGCCAATTACCCCGGGAGATCAATCTACAATGAGCAGTTCTTC. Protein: CSANYPGRSIYNEQFF.

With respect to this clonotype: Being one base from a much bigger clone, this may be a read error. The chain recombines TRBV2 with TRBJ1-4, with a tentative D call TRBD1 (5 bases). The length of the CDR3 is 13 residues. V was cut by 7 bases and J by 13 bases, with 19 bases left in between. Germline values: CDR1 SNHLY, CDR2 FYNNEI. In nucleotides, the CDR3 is TGTGCCAGCACTGGGGCCCATAATGAGGGACTGTTTTTT. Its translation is CASTGAHNEGLFF.

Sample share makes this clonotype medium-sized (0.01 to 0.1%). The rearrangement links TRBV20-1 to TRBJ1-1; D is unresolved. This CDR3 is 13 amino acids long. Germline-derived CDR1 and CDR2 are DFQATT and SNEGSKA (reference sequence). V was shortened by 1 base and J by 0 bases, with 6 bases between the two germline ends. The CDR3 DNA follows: TGCAGTGCTAGAGTCAGGCTGAACACTGAAGCTTTCTTT. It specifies CSARVRLNTEAFF.

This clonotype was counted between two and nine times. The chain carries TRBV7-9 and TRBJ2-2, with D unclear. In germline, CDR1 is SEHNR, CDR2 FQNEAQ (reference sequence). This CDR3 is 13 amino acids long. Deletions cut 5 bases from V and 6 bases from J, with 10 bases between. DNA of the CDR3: TGTGCCAGCAGCCGAGACGGGCCCGGGGAGCTGTTTTTT. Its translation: CASSRDGPGELFF. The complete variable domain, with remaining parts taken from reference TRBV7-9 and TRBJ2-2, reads DTGVSQNPRHKITKRGQNVTFRCDPISEHNRLYWYRQTLGQGPEFLTYFQNEAQLEKSRLLSDRFSAERPKGSFSTLEIQRTEQGDSAMYLCASSRDGPGELFFGEGSRLTVL.

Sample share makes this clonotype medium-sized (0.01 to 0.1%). The chain's CDR3 is CSVATLVGAYEQYF. For the CDR3, the DNA is TGCAGCGTTGCAACCTTGGTGGGAGCCTACGAGCAGTACTTC. The chain employs TRBV29-1 and TRBJ2-7; TRBD2 might be the D (5 bases). The CDR3 has 14 amino acids. V lost 4 bases and J lost 2, with 15 bases in between. Germline lookup yields CDR1 SQVTM and CDR2 ANQGSEA.

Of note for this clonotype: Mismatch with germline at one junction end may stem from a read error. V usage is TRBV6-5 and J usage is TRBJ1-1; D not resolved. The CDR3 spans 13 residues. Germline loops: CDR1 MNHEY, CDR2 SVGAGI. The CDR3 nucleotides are TGCGCCAGCAGTTACCAGCCAAACACTGAAGTCTTCTTT. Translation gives CASSYQPNTEVFF.

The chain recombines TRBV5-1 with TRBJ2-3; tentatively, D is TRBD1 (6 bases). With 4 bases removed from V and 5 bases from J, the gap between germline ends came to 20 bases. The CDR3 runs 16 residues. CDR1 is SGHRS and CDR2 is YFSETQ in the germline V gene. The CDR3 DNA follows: TGCGCCAGCAGCGTAGCCCCGTGGGGGCAAGGAGATACGCAGTATTTT. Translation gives CASSVAPWGQGDTQYF. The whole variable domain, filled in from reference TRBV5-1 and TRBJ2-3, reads KAGVTQTPRYLIKTRGQQVTLSCSPISGHRSVSWYQQTPGQGLQFLFEYFSETQRNKGNFPGRFSGRQFSNSRSEMNVSTLELGDSALYLCASSVAPWGQGDTQYFGPGTRLTVL.

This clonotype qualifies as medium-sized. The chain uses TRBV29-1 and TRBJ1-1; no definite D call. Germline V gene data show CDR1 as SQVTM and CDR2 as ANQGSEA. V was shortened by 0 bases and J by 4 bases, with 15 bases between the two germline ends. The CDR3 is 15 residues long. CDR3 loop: CSVEDPGRQFTEAFF. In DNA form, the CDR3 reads TGCAGCGTTGAAGACCCCGGTCGGCAATTCACTGAAGCTTTCTTT.

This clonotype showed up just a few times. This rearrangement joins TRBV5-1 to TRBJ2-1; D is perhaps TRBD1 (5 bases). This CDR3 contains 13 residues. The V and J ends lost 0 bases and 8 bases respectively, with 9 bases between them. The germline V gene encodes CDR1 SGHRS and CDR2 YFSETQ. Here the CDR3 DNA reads TGCGCCAGCAGCTTGGGATGGGGCTATGAGCAGTTCTTC. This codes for CASSLGWGYEQFF.

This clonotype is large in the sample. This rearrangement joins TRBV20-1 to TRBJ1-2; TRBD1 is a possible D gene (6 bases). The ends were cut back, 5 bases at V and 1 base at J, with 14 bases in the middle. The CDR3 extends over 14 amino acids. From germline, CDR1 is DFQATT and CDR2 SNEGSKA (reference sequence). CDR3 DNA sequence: TGCAGTGCTCCCCGACCAGGGGTTAACTATGGCTACACCTTC. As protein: CSAPRPGVNYGYTF.

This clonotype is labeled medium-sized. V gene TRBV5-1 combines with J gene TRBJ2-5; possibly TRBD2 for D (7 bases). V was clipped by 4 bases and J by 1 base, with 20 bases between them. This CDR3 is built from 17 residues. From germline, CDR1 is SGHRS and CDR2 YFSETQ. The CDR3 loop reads CASSPRVGGDVQETQYF. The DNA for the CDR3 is TGCGCCAGCAGCCCTCGGGTAGGGGGGGACGTCCAAGAGACCCAGTACTTC.

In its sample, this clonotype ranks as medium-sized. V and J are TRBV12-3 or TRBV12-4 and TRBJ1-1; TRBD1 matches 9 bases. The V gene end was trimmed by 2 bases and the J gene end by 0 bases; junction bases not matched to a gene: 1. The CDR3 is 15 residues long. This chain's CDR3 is CASSLTGGLNTEAFF. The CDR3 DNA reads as TGTGCCAGCAGTTTAACAGGGGGCCTGAACACTGAAGCTTTCTTT.

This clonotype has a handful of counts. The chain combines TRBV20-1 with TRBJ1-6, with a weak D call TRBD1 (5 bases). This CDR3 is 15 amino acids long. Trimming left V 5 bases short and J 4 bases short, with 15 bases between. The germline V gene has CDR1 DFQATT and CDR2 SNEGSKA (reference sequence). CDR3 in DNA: TGCAGTGCTCTCCTCGGGGGTCCTTATAATTCACCCCTCCACTTT. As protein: CSALLGGPYNSPLHF.

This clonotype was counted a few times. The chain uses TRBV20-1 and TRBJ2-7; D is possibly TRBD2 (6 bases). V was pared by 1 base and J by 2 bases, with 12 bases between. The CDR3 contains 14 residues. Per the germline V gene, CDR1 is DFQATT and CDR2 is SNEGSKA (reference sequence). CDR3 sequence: CSARAQAGAYEQYF. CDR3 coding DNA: TGCAGTGCTAGAGCCCAAGCGGGCGCCTACGAGCAGTACTTC.

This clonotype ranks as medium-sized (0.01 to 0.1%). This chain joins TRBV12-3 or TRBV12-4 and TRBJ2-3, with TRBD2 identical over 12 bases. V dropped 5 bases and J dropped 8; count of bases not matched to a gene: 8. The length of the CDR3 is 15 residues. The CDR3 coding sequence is TGTGCCAGCAGTCGACTAGCGGGAGCCGGCGGTACGCAGTATTTT. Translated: CASSRLAGAGGTQYF.

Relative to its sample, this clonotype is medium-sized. CDR3 sequence: CASSQGRLSSYEQYF. The CDR3 nucleotides read TGCGCCAGCAGCCAAGGGCGCCTTTCCTCCTACGAGCAGTACTTC. The V gene is TRBV4-3, the J gene TRBJ2-7; D unclear. CDR3 length: 15 residues. CDR1 LGHNA and CDR2 YSLEER come from the germline V gene. V lost 1 base and J lost 0, with 10 bases in between.

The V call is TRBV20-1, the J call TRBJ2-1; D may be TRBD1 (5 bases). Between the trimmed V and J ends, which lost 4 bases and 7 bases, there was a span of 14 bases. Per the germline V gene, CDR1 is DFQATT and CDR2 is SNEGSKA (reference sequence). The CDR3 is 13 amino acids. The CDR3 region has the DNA TGCAGTGCTACCAGGGTATTGGGGAATGAGCAGTTCTTC. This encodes CSATRVLGNEQFF.

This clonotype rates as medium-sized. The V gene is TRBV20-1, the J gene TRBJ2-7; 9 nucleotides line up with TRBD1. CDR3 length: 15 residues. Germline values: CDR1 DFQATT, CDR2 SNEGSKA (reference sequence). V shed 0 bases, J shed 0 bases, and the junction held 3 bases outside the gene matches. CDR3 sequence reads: CSAREGTGSSYEQYF. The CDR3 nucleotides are TGCAGTGCTAGAGAGGGGACAGGGAGCTCCTACGAGCAGTACTTC.

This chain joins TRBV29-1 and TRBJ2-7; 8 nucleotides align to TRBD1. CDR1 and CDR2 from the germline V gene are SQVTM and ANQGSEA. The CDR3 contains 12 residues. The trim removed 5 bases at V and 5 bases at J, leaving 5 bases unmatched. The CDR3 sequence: CSVFDRGNEQYF. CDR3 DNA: TGCAGCGTTTTTGACAGGGGTAACGAGCAGTACTTC.